This TCR beta chain was obtained from a study of control samples from healthy donors and cancer patients. The length of the CDR3 is 17 residues. V dropped 0 bases and J dropped 0 bases, with 13 bases sitting between them. The V gene's germline CDR1 is SGDLS and CDR2 YYNGEE. Profiled with immunoSEQ multiplex PCR; TCRdb holds only in-frame clones, not every one. The sample records some 110,000 clones, roughly nine tenths being singletons. Sequenced sample: PBMCs. This chain links TRBV9 with TRBJ1-3; no reliable D call. This receptor was taken from a woman between 50 and 59 years old with colorectal cancer. The CDR3 is CASSVATRPSSGNTIYF. CDR3 coding DNA: TGTGCCAGCAGCGTAGCTACACGGCCGAGCTCTGGAAACACCATATATTTT.